The clone carrying this T cell receptor (beta chain) was seen ten or more times. The target antigen is unknown. Averaging around 110 mL, one heparinised blood draw came from each individual donor. The sample belongs to a study of beta chain features in type 1 diabetes. V lost 2 bases and J lost 15, with 17 bases in between. The CDR3 extends over 12 amino acids. Germline V lookup: CDR1 GTSNPN, CDR2 SVGIG (reference sequence). The authors reverse transcribed all of the isolated RNA, so sequencing captured expressed TCRB transcripts. Clones were sequenced by immunoSEQ multiplex PCR, and TCRdb holds only the in-frame ones, with some missing. The table lists a few hundred thousand clones, approximately 14% of them singletons. Study-level results: An over-representation of cells with high TCR expression could result from cDNA sequencing. TCRB CDR3s from Type 1 diabetes patients were moderately but significantly shorter in all four CD4+ subsets.

The chain recombines TRBV30 with TRBJ2-1; D not resolved. Sequencing used naive CD4+ T cells from blood. This TCR came from a man aged 25 to 45 in good health. The CDR3 loop is CAWSLNLLRSFF. As DNA, the CDR3 is TGTGCCTGGAGTCTCAACCTACTAAGATCGTTCTTC. The full variable domain, its missing parts supplied by reference TRBV30 and TRBJ2-1, is SQTIHQWPATLVQPVGSPLSLECTVEGTSNPNLYWYRQAAGRGLQLLFYSVGIGQISSEVPQNLSASRPQDRQFILSSKKLLLSDSGFYLCAWSLNLLRSFFGPGTRLTVL.